A single sample gave rise to the 4 T cell receptor beta chains below, sequenced in a study of shared clonotypes between healthy human individuals. CD45RO negativity and positive selection for CCR7 defined naive CD8 cells, a population that excluded terminally differentiated effector memory CD45RA+ cells. Data came from immunoSEQ multiplex PCR; TCRdb stores just in-frame clones and leaves some out. The table has about 2 million clones, about 94% seen once. Sequences were obtained from naive CD8+ T cells sorted from blood. All receptors come from a man aged 18 to 30 in good health.

The chain is built from TRBV13 and TRBJ2-3, with 9 nucleotides matching TRBD1. The junction had 16 bases not matched to a gene; V was cut back by 6 bases and J by 6 bases. This CDR3 region has 17 residues. Germline CDR1 is PRHDT and CDR2 is FYEKMQ (reference sequence). The CDR3 protein is CASSSWTIETGGDTQYF. The CDR3 DNA follows: TGTGCCAGCAGTTCCTGGACGATAGAGACAGGGGGGGATACGCAGTATTTT.

This sequence joins TRBV30 and TRBJ2-5, with D unclear. The V end was cut by 2 bases, the J end by 3 bases, with 4 bases between. The V gene's germline CDR1 is GTSNPN and CDR2 SVGIG (reference sequence). The CDR3 covers 11 residues. The DNA for the CDR3 is TGTGCCTGGAGTACGGAAGAGACCCAGTACTTC. This codes for CAWSTEETQYF.

This sequence joins TRBV21-1 and TRBJ2-2; TRBD1 is the table's D call, not checked against the DNA. TRBV21-1 is labeled a pseudogene. CDR3 length equals 13 residues. The CDR3 here is CAEAGGDTGELFF. Here the CDR3 DNA reads TGTGCTGAAGCAGGGGGTGACACCGGGGAGCTGTTTTTT.

The chain couples TRBV6-5 to TRBJ2-7; D remains unclear. Trimming pared 0 bases from V and 0 bases from J, leaving 9 bases between. This CDR3 spans 15 amino acids. CDR1 and CDR2 from the germline V gene are MNHEY and SVGAGI. CDR3 nucleotide sequence: TGTGCCAGCAGTTACTCGGCCCCGAGCTCCTACGAGCAGTACTTC. Its translation is CASSYSAPSSYEQYF.